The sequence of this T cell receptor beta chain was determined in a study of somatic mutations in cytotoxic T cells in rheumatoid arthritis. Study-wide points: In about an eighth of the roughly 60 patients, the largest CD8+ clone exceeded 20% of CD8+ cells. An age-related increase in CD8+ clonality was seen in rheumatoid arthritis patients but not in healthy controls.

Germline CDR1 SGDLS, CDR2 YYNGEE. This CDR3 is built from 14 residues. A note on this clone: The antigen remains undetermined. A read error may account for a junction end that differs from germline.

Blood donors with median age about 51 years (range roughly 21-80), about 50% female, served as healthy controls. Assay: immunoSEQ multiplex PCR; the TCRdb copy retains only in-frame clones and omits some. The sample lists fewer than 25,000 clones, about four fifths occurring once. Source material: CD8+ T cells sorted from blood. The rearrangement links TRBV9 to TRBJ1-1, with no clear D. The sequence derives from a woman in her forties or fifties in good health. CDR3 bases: TGTGCCAGCACCGTAACAGAGATTAACACTGAAGCTTTCTTT. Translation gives CASTVTEINTEAFF. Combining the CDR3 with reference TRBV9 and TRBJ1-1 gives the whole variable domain DSGVTQTPKHLITATGQRVTLRCSPRSGDLSVYWYQQSLDQGLQFLIQYYNGEERAKGNILERFSAQQFPDLHSELNLSSLELGDSALYFCASTVTEINTEAFFGQGTRLTVV.